This TCR beta chain was found in a study of identical twins. Healthy Caucasian donors formed the entire cohort. TCRdb used MiXCR to reprocess the 5' RACE reads, holding one entry per CDR3 protein. The sample shows around 490,000 distinct CDR3 sequences, about 16% of them seen only once. Study-level results: There is a chance that invariant MAIT and iNKT cells partially muddied zero-insertion analyses. With abundant cord blood beta clonotypes, insertions were fewer; memory repertoires showed no such pattern.

Unmatched junction bases numbered 1, after V lost 3 bases and J lost 6 bases. Per the germline V gene, CDR1 is DFQATT and CDR2 is SNEGSKA (reference sequence). The CDR3 has 12 residues. This clonotype was counted a few times. Its cognate antigen is unknown. The same data also contributed to another study, on yellow fever vaccine responses in identical twins. This second study says: Reportedly, twins showed a vaccine T cell response that looked partly convergent and partly personalized.

Material: CD4+ T cells sorted from blood. J is TRBJ2-2 and V is TRBV20-1; 7 bases map to TRBD2. The source is a young woman in good health. Here the CDR3 DNA reads TGCAGTGCTAGCCGGGGGGCCGGGGAGCTGTTTTTT. Residues: CSASRGAGELFF.